This paragraph covers one T cell receptor beta chain sequence. Antigen unknown. The sample originates from a study of shared clonotypes between healthy human individuals. CDR3 size: 13 residues. The V gene lost 0 bases and the J gene lost 11 bases, with 13 bases spanning the gap. Per germline, CDR1 SGHTA and CDR2 FQGNSA. The method was immunoSEQ multiplex PCR; TCRdb's version includes in-frame clones alone and lacks a portion of them. This table holds about 1.1 million clones, roughly 77% found once. Findings and limits, study-wide: Deeper or shallower sequencing was expected to change how clonotypes are shared among donors.

The receptor comes from a man aged 18 to 35 in good health. Some clones in this sample may be carry-over from other donors' samples. The specimen sequenced was memory CD4+ T cells from PBMCs. Indicated subset: CD45RA-negative fraction. The rearrangement links TRBV7-2 to TRBJ1-1; no firm D call. CDR3 nucleotides: TGTGCCAGCAGCTTAGCAGGCAGGCCCGTGGCTTTCTTT. Translated: CASSLAGRPVAFF.